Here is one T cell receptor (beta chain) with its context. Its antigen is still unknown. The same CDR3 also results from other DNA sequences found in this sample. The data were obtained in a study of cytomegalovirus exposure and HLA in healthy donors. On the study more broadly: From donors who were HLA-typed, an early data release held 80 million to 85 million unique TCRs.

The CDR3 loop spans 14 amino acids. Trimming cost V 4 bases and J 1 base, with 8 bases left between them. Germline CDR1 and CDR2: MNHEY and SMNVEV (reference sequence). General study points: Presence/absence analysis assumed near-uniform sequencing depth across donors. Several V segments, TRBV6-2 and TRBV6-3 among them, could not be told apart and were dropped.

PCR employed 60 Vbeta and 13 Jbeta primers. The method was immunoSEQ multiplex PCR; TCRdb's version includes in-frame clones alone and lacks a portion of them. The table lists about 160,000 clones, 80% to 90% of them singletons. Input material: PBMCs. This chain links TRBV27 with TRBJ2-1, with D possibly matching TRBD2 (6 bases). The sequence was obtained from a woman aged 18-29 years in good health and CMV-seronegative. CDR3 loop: CASSSGLSYNEQFF. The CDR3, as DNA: TGTGCCAGCAGTTCGGGACTGTCCTACAATGAGCAGTTCTTC.